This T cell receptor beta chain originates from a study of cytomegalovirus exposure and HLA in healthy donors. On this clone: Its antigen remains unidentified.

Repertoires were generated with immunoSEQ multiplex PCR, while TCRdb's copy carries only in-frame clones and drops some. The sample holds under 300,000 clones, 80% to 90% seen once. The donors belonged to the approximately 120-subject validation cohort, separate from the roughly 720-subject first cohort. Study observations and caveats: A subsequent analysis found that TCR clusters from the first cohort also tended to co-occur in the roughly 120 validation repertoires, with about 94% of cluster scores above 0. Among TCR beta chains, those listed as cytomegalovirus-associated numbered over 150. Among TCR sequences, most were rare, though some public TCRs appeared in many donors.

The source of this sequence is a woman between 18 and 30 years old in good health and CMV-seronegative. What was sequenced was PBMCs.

CDR3 nucleotides: TGTGCCAGTAGCCCTGCCCGGAGTACGCAGTATTTT. Amino acids: CASSPARSTQYF. The genes are TRBV19 and TRBJ2-3; D unresolved. CDR1 is LNHDA and CDR2 is SQIVND in the germline V gene (reference sequence). CDR3 length: 12 residues. With 6 bases removed from V and 8 bases from J, the gap between germline ends came to 12 bases.